The 31 T cell receptor beta chains below come from one sample, sequenced in a study of blood T cell repertoires in COVID-19. Method: immunoSEQ multiplex PCR; TCRdb's copy keeps in-frame clones and lacks some. The sample comprises about 140,000 clones, about 74% of which are singletons, and about 15% rests with the top ten. Sequenced: peripheral blood. Receptors were obtained from a middle-aged man with acute or convalescent COVID-19.

The chain is built from TRBV24-1 and TRBJ2-1; TRBD1 is a possible D gene (6 bases). Trimming left V 4 bases short and J 2 bases short, with 11 bases between. This CDR3 region has 15 residues. CDR1 KGHDR and CDR2 SFDVKD come from the germline V gene. The CDR3 DNA reads TGTGCCACCAGTGACGCCAGGGGAGCCTACAATGAGCAGTTCTTC. This codes for CATSDARGAYNEQFF.

V gene TRBV9 combines with J gene TRBJ2-1; TRBD1 matches 7 bases. CDR1 and CDR2 from the germline V gene are SGDLS and YYNGEE. The CDR3 loop spans 14 amino acids. The V gene end was trimmed by 3 bases and the J gene end by 9 bases; junction bases not matched to a gene: 9. In DNA form, the CDR3 reads TGTGCCAGCAGCGGGCTTACAGGGGCCGGTGAGCAGTTCTTC. This encodes CASSGLTGAGEQFF. The variable domain in full, with the rest retrieved from reference TRBV9 and TRBJ2-1, is DSGVTQTPKHLITATGQRVTLRCSPRSGDLSVYWYQQSLDQGLQFLIQYYNGEERAKGNILERFSAQQFPDLHSELNLSSLELGDSALYFCASSGLTGAGEQFFGPGTRLTVL.

This clone has more than one count but fewer than ten. This chain links TRBV5-6 with TRBJ1-2; D is possibly TRBD1 (6 bases). The germline gives CDR1 SGHDT, CDR2 YYEEEE. The CDR3 is 15 amino acids. Trimming shortened V by 4 bases and J by 0 bases, and 13 bases separated the two germline ends. The CDR3 here is CASSQTGLTNYGYTF. CDR3 sequence (DNA): TGTGCCAGCAGCCAAACAGGGTTGACTAACTATGGCTACACCTTC.

V usage is TRBV6-5 and J usage is TRBJ1-2; 7 nucleotides match TRBD1. From germline, CDR1 is MNHEY and CDR2 SVGAGI. Germline trimming cut 6 bases from V and 6 bases from J; bases unmatched to any gene: 7. The CDR3 runs to 13 residues. Here the CDR3 DNA reads TGTGCCAGCAGAGCAGACAGGGTGAATGGCTACACCTTC. Protein: CASRADRVNGYTF.

This clone appeared a few times. V usage is TRBV10-2 and J usage is TRBJ2-3; 8 bases fit TRBD2. V dropped 9 bases and J dropped 0; count of bases not matched to a gene: 8. This CDR3 is built from 15 residues. Germline CDR1 reads WSHSY; CDR2 reads SAAADI. CDR3 nucleotide sequence: TGCGCCAGTGTTGAGAGCGGGGGAAGCACAGATACGCAGTATTTT. It is translated as CASVESGGSTDTQYF.

The chain is built from TRBV19 and TRBJ2-1, with 9 bases that match TRBD2. The V gene's germline CDR1 is LNHDA and CDR2 SQIVND (reference sequence). The CDR3 sequence is 14 residues long. J was trimmed by 5 bases and V by 7 bases; bases with no gene match: 6. The CDR3 DNA sequence: TGTGCCAGTACCGCGGGGGGGATAGACAATGAGCAGTTCTTC. Translation: CASTAGGIDNEQFF.

V and J are TRBV5-1 and TRBJ1-5, with 8 positions matching TRBD1. Germline-derived CDR1 and CDR2 are SGHRS and YFSETQ. V dropped 4 bases and J dropped 5; count of bases not matched to a gene: 2. This CDR3 contains 13 residues. CDR3: CASSTTGDQPQHF. In DNA, the CDR3 is TGCGCCAGCAGCACGACAGGGGATCAGCCCCAGCATTTT.

The chain has TRBV7-3 and TRBJ2-2; TRBD2 aligns across 8 bases. After removal of 5 bases from V and 5 bases from J, the junction contained 10 bases not matched to a gene. Germline lookup yields CDR1 SGHTA and CDR2 FQGTGA. The CDR3 totals 16 residues. The CDR3, as DNA: TGTGCCAGCAGCCCTGGAGTAGCGGGGAGGACCGGGGAGCTGTTTTTT. Residues: CASSPGVAGRTGELFF.

The chain employs TRBV15 and TRBJ2-1; the D gene is possibly TRBD1 (6 bases). CDR1 and CDR2 from the germline V gene are LNHNV and YYDKDF (reference sequence). CDR3 length: 15 residues. Trimming left V 8 bases short and J 5 bases short, with 19 bases between. This CDR3 is CATSLQGLTDNEQFF. CDR3 DNA: TGTGCCACCTCTCTCCAGGGGCTAACCGACAATGAGCAGTTCTTC.

V and J are TRBV28 and TRBJ2-5; TRBD2 matches 12 bases. Germline values: CDR1 MDHEN, CDR2 SYDVKM. This CDR3 comprises 15 residues. The trim removed 2 bases at V and 4 bases at J, leaving 2 bases unmatched. CDR3 coding DNA: TGTGCCAGCAGTTTAGCGACTAGCGGGGGAGAGACCCAGTACTTC. Its translation: CASSLATSGGETQYF.

This clone was counted a single time. DNA of the CDR3: TGTGCCAGCAGCGTAGAAGAGGACAGGGCTGAAGCTTTCTTT. Protein: CASSVEEDRAEAFF. The chain combines TRBV9 with TRBJ1-1, with 8 bases aligning to TRBD1. Trimming removed 0 bases from V and 6 bases from J; junction bases left unmatched: 4. The CDR3 is 14 amino acids. Germline loops: CDR1 SGDLS, CDR2 YYNGEE.

The chain joins TRBV6-5 to TRBJ1-5; weak D call: TRBD1 (5 bases). Trimming pared 7 bases from V and 5 bases from J, leaving 15 bases between. The CDR3 contains 14 residues. From germline, CDR1 is MNHEY and CDR2 SVGAGI. CDR3 sequence: CASIPDSYYQPQHF. DNA for the CDR3: TGTGCCAGCATTCCTGACAGCTACTATCAGCCCCAGCATTTT.

The gene calls are TRBV5-1 and TRBJ2-1; a weak D match, TRBD2 (6 bases). The CDR3 length is 12 residues. Germline V gene lookup returns CDR1 SGHRS and CDR2 YFSETQ. V shed 3 bases and J shed 6 bases, with 7 bases lying between them. In nucleotides, the CDR3 is TGCGCCAGCAGCTGGGACTCCAATGAGCAGTTCTTC. This translates into CASSWDSNEQFF.

The chain recombines TRBV5-6 with TRBJ1-5; no definite D call. Germline V lookup: CDR1 SGHDT, CDR2 YYEEEE. The V end was cut by 4 bases, the J end by 3 bases, with 14 bases between. The CDR3 contains 15 residues. For the CDR3, the DNA is TGTGCCAGCAGCACCGGGTGGCCCCTCAATCAGCCCCAGCATTTT. As protein: CASSTGWPLNQPQHF.

The CDR3 DNA sequence: TGTGCCAGCAGCAGGGGACAGGATTATGGCTACACCTTC. Encoded protein: CASSRGQDYGYTF. V is TRBV7-2 and J is TRBJ1-2; 8 bases fit TRBD1. The V and J ends lost 5 bases and 5 bases, in that order; junction bases with no gene match: 4. Germline V lookup: CDR1 SGHTA, CDR2 FQGNSA. The CDR3 loop spans 13 amino acids.

CDR3 sequence: CASSLGQGSIAGELFF. The CDR3 DNA sequence: TGCGCCAGCAGCTTGGGCCAGGGGAGTATAGCCGGGGAGCTGTTTTTT. The genes are TRBV5-1 and TRBJ2-2; perhaps TRBD1 as D (6 bases). This CDR3 comprises 16 residues. Trimming removed 0 bases from V and 6 bases from J, with 15 bases in between. Germline V gene lookup returns CDR1 SGHRS and CDR2 YFSETQ.

The CDR3 here is CASSEPGGEETQYF. The CDR3 DNA sequence: TGTGCCAGCAGTGAACCCGGGGGAGAAGAGACCCAGTACTTC. V and J are TRBV25-1 and TRBJ2-5, with D perhaps matching TRBD2 (6 bases). Trimming pared 2 bases from V and 3 bases from J, leaving 10 bases between. Germline CDR1 reads MGHDK; CDR2 reads SYGVNS. This CDR3 is built from 14 residues.

The CDR3 loop reads CASSLRRIPGETQYF. The CDR3 nucleotides read TGTGCCAGCAGCTTGCGGAGGATCCCTGGAGAGACCCAGTACTTC. V gene TRBV5-6 combines with J gene TRBJ2-5, with D perhaps TRBD2 (5 bases). The CDR3 runs 15 residues. Germline CDR1 SGHDT, CDR2 YYEEEE. Between the trimmed V and J ends, which lost 1 base and 4 bases, there was a span of 14 bases.

The table lists this clone with a count of one. The V and J genes are TRBV30 and TRBJ2-3, with 13 bases identical to TRBD2. Germline V gene sequence: CDR1 GTSNPN, CDR2 SVGIG (reference sequence). This CDR3 spans 16 amino acids. Germline trimming cut 2 bases from V and 1 base from J; bases unmatched to any gene: 3. The CDR3 nucleotides are TGTGCCTGGAGTACGGGGACTAGCGGGGGCACAGATACGCAGTATTTT. Its translation is CAWSTGTSGGTDTQYF.

This chain links TRBV27 with TRBJ1-5, with unresolved D. The CDR3 loop spans 15 amino acids. CDR1 and CDR2 from the germline V gene are MNHEY and SMNVEV (reference sequence). Trimming stripped 2 bases from V and 0 bases from J, with 8 bases between. CDR3 DNA: TGTGCCAGCAGTTTAAACAGAGATAGCAATCAGCCCCAGCATTTT. Its translation: CASSLNRDSNQPQHF.

V and J are TRBV2 and TRBJ1-5; 7 bases align to TRBD1. There are 15 residues in the CDR3. The V segment lost 4 bases and the J segment 0 bases; nucleotides outside the gene matches: 3. In germline, CDR1 is SNHLY, CDR2 FYNNEI. In DNA form, the CDR3 reads TGTGCCAGCAGTGTTGGGACAGCTAGCAATCAGCCCCAGCATTTT. Protein product: CASSVGTASNQPQHF.

This clone was counted only a few times. This chain uses TRBV6-2 or TRBV6-3 with TRBJ2-7; tentatively, D is TRBD2 (5 bases). This CDR3 spans 13 amino acids. V shed 2 bases and J shed 2 bases, with 7 bases lying between them. Germline V gene sequence: CDR1 MNHEY, CDR2 SVGEGT. DNA of the CDR3: TGTGCCAGCAGTTACCGCGGGCCCTACGAGCAGTACGTC. Its translation is CASSYRGPYEQYV.

The chain uses TRBV29-1 and TRBJ1-4, with D uncertain. V was clipped by 4 bases and J by 2 bases, with 11 bases between them. The CDR3 extends over 14 amino acids. Germline lookup yields CDR1 SQVTM and CDR2 ANQGSEA. CDR3 protein: CSVVEGGTNEKLFF. The CDR3 bases are TGCAGCGTTGTTGAGGGCGGCACTAATGAAAAACTGTTTTTT. Variable domain in full (rest from reference TRBV29-1 and TRBJ1-4): SAVISQKPSRDICQRGTSLTIQCQVDSQVTMMFWYRQQPGQSLTLIATANQGSEATYESGFVIDKFPISRPNLTFSTLTVSNMSPEDSSIYLCSVVEGGTNEKLFFGSGTQLSVL.

The chain joins TRBV7-2 to TRBJ1-2, with TRBD1 as a possible D gene (6 bases). CDR3 length: 16 amino acids. Germline CDR1 is SGHTA and CDR2 is FQGNSA. The V gene lost 1 base and the J gene lost 4 bases, with 16 bases spanning the gap. CDR3 region: CASSLVGQGKVYGYTF. DNA of the CDR3: TGTGCCAGCAGCTTAGTCGGGCAGGGGAAAGTCTATGGCTACACCTTC.

The sample holds a few counts of this clone. The chain has TRBV19 and TRBJ1-5; 8 nucleotides match TRBD1. This CDR3 is 13 amino acids long. With 5 bases clipped from V and 5 bases from J, the junction kept 2 bases outside the gene matches. CDR1 is LNHDA and CDR2 is SQIVND in the germline V gene (reference sequence). CDR3 region: CASSLTGDQPQHF. The CDR3 region has the DNA TGTGCCAGTAGTCTGACAGGGGATCAGCCCCAGCATTTT.

V and J are TRBV6-5 and TRBJ1-6, with D possibly TRBD1 on 5 matching bases. CDR1 MNHEY and CDR2 SVGAGI come from the germline V gene. V was pared by 2 bases and J by 10 bases, with 12 bases between. The CDR3 extends over 14 amino acids. The CDR3 reads CASSYGGIGSPLHF. The CDR3, as DNA: TGTGCCAGCAGTTACGGGGGGATCGGGTCACCCCTCCACTTT.

The chain has TRBV27 and TRBJ1-2, with TRBD1 as a possible D gene (5 bases). Germline V gives CDR1 MNHEY, CDR2 SMNVEV (reference sequence). This CDR3 region has 12 residues. Trimming took off 6 bases at V and 8 bases at J, with 13 bases between the two ends. This CDR3 reads CASRKAGRGYTF. CDR3 coding DNA: TGTGCCAGCAGGAAAGCAGGGAGGGGCTACACCTTC.

The rearrangement uses TRBV28 and TRBJ2-3; 11 bases align to TRBD2. The CDR3 length is 15 residues. Trimming at V came to 8 bases and at J to 4 bases, leaving 8 bases not matched to a gene. CDR1 and CDR2 (germline): MDHEN, SYDVKM. The CDR3 loop reads CASATPGLAADTQYF. The CDR3 coding sequence is TGTGCCAGCGCGACCCCGGGACTAGCGGCAGATACGCAGTATTTT.

The chain has TRBV3-1 (or the pseudogene TRBV3-2) and TRBJ1-6; no clear D gene. Per the germline V gene, CDR1 is LGHDT and CDR2 is YNNKEL (reference sequence). This CDR3 contains 14 residues. Trimming took 2 bases from V and 11 from J, leaving 13 bases between them. The CDR3 region has the DNA TGTGCCAGCAGCCAACTCGGGTCGAACGCACCCCTCCACTTT. This codes for CASSQLGSNAPLHF.

The chain combines TRBV6-6 with TRBJ2-7; weak D call: TRBD1 (6 bases). From germline, CDR1 is MNHNY and CDR2 SVGAGI (reference sequence). Between the trimmed V and J ends, which lost 4 bases and 7 bases, there was a span of 17 bases. This CDR3 is built from 14 residues. CDR3 coding DNA: TGTGCCAGCAGTTGGGACCTCACAGGGAAGGAGCAGTACGTC. This codes for CASSWDLTGKEQYV.

V and J are TRBV11-3 and TRBJ2-2; weak D call: TRBD2 (6 bases). The CDR3 is 13 amino acids. The V and J ends lost 5 bases and 6 bases respectively, with 10 bases between them. Germline CDR1 and CDR2: SGHNT and YENEEA. The CDR3 DNA reads as TGTGCCAGCAGCCAAAGACTAGCCGGGGAGCTGTTTTTT. Residues: CASSQRLAGELFF.